These T cell receptor beta chains were read from a single sample in a study of T cell responses to AZD1222 COVID-19 vaccine. Sequencing used immunoSEQ multiplex PCR; TCRdb keeps in-frame clones, though not all of them. The data contain over 150,000 clones, approximately 90% of them seen just once; the ten biggest clones take up approximately 2.9%. The input for sequencing was peripheral blood, taken on day 0 of AZD1222 vaccination. The source of these receptors is an adult in good health. Both conserved end residues are trimmed from each CDR3. Fields, in order: J gene, V gene, CDR3 protein.

TRBJ2-2 | TRBV12-3/TRBV12-4 | ASSFSGELF
TRBJ1-5 | TRBV27 | ASSSLRSPNQPQH
TRBJ2-6 | TRBV6-2/TRBV6-3 | ASSYPTPGRGANVLT
TRBJ2-7 | TRBV2 | ASSARDSYYEQY
TRBJ1-5 | TRBV9 | ASSVAGEFNQPQH
TRBJ2-1 | TRBV19 | ASSMRLAGGYNEQF
TRBJ2-5 | TRBV5-5 | ASSLGVRLETQY
TRBJ1-3 | TRBV9 | ASSVDGGTGNTIY
TRBJ1-1 | TRBV30 | AWSGGTGWAEAF
TRBJ1-5 | TRBV29-1 | SVSAGTGNQEPQH
TRBJ2-1 | TRBV19 | ASSKGVNPYNEQF
TRBJ2-7 | TRBV7-9 | ASSPHTSGAFYEQY
TRBJ2-7 | TRBV12-3/TRBV12-4 | ASRELTGEQY
TRBJ1-4 | TRBV7-2 | ASSPGATNEKLF
TRBJ1-5 | TRBV5-5 | ASSFGRGNQPQH